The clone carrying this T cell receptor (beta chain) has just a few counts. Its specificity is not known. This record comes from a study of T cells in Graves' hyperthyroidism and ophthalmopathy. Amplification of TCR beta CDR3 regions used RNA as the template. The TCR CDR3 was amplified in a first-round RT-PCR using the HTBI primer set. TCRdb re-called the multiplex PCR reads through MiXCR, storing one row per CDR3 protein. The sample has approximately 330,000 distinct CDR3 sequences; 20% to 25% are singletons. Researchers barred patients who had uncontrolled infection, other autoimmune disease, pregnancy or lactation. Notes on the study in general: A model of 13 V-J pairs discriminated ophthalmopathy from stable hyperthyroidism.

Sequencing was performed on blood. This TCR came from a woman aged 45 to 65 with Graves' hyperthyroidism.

CDR3 coding DNA: TGCAGCGTTGAAGAGACAGGGAGGGGCGAAAAACTGTTTTTT. Its translation is CSVEETGRGEKLFF. The genes are TRBV29-1 and TRBJ1-4; 7 nucleotides match TRBD1. CDR3 length: 14 residues. The germline CDR1 and CDR2 sequences are SQVTM and ANQGSEA. V lost 0 bases and J lost 8; bases outside the gene matches: 6.